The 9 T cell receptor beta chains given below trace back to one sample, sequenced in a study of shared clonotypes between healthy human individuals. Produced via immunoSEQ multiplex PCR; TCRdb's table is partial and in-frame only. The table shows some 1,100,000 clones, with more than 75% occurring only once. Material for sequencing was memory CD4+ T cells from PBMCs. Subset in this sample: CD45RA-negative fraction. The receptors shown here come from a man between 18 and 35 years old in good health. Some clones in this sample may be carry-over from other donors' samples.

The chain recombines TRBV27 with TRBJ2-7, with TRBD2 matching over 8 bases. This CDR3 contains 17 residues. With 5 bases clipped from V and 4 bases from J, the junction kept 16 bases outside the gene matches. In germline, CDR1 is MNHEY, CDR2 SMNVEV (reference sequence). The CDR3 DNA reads TGTGCCAGCAGTCCGACTAGCGTGGTCCTCAGGGTGTACGAGCAGTACTTC. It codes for CASSPTSVVLRVYEQYF.

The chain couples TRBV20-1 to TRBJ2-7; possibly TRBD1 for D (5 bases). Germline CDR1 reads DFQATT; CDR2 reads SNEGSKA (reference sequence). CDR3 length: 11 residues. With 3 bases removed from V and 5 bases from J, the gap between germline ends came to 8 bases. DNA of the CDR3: TGCAGTGCTAGTAGCAGGGACGAGCAGTACTTC. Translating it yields CSASSRDEQYF.

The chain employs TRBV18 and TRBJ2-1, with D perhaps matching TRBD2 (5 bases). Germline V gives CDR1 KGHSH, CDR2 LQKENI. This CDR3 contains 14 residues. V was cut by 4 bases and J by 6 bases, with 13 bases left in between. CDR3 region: CASSQSTGINEQFF. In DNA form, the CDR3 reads TGTGCCAGCTCACAATCGACCGGGATCAATGAGCAGTTCTTC.

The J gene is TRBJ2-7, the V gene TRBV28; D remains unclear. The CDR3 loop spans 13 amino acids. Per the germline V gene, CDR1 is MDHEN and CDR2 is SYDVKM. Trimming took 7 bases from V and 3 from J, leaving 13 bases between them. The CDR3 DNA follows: TGTGCCAGCACTCCTCACCTATTCTACGAGCAGTACTTC. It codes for CASTPHLFYEQYF.

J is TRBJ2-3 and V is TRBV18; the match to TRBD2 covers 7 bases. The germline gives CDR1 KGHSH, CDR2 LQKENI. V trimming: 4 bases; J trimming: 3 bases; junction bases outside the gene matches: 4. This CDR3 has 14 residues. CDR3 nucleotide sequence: TGTGCCAGCTCACAGTCTAGCGGTACAGATACGCAGTATTTT. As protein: CASSQSSGTDTQYF.

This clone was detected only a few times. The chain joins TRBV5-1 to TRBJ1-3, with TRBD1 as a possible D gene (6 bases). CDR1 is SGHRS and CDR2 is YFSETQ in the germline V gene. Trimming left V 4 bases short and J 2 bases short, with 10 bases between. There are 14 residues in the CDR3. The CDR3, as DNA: TGCGCCAGCAGCCGTGGGACACCTGGAAACACCATATATTTT. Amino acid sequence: CASSRGTPGNTIYF.

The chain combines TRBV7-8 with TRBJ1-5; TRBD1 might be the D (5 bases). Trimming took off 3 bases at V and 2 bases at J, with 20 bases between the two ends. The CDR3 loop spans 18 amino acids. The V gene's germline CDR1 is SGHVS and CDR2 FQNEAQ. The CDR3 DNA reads TGTGCCAGCAGCTTGGTGAATTGGGGGAGTAGCGGCAATCAGCCCCAGCATTTT. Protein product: CASSLVNWGSSGNQPQHF.

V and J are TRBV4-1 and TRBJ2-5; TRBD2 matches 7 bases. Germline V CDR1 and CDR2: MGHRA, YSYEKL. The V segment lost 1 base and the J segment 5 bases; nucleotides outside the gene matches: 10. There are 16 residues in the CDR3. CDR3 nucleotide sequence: TGCGCCAGCAGCCAAGGTTTGGTCGATAGCGGGGAGACCCAGTACTTC. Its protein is CASSQGLVDSGETQYF.

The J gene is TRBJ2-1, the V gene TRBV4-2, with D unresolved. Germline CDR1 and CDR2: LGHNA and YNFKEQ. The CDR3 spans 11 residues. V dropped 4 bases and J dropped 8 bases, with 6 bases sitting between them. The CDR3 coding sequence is TGTGCCAGCAGCCGAGAGTATGAGCAGTTCTTC. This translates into CASSREYEQFF.